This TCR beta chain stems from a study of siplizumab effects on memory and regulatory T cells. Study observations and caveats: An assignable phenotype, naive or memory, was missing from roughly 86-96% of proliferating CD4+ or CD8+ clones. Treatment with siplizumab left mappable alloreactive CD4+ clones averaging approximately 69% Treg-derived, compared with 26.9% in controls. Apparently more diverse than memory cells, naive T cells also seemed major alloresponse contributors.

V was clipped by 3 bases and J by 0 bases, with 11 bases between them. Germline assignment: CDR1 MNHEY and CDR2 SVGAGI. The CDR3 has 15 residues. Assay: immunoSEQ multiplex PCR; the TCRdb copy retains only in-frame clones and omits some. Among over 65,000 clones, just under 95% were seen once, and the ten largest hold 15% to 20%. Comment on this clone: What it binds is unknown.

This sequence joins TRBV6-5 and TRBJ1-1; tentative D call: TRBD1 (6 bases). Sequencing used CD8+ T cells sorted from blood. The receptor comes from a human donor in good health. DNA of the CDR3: TGTGCCAGCAGTTATAGTCAGGGGTTGAACACTGAAGCTTTCTTT. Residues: CASSYSQGLNTEAFF.